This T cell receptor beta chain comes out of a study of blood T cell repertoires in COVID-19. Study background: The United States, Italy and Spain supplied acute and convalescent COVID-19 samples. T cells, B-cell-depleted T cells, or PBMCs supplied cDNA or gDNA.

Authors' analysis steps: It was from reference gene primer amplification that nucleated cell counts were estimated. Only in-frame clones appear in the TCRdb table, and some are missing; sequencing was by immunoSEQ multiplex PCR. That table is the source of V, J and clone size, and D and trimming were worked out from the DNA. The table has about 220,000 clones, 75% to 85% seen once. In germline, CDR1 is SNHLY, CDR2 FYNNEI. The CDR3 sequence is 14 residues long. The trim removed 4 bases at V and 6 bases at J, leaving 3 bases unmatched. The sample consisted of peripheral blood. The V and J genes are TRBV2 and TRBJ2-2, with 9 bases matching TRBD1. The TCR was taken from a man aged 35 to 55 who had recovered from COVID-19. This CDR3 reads CASSGTGVPGELFF. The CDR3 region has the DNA TGTGCCAGCAGTGGGACAGGGGTTCCCGGGGAGCTGTTTTTT.